What follows is one T cell receptor (beta chain) and its context. The target antigen is unknown. Germline assignment: CDR1 SGHNT and CDR2 YYREEE (reference sequence). The junction had 6 bases not matched to a gene; V was cut back by 3 bases and J by 5 bases. CDR3 length: 16 amino acids. The data are from a study of cytomegalovirus exposure and HLA in healthy donors. Study observations and caveats: The authors listed 164 TCR beta chains as cytomegalovirus-associated. Reportedly, diagnosis of cytomegalovirus status by the classifier showed high specificity and sensitivity. A few of the chains that were CMV-associated were confirmed in vitro to be specific for CMV antigens.

Assay used: immunoSEQ multiplex PCR; TCRdb lists only in-frame clones, some missing. The sample has more than 250,000 clones, around 90% seen once. This chain joins TRBV5-4 and TRBJ2-5; 14 bases match TRBD2. The sequencing sample was made of PBMCs. The TCR comes from a woman aged 25-40 years in good health and CMV-seronegative. The CDR3 DNA reads TGTGCCAGCAGCTCGGAGGGACTAGCGGGAGTTGAGACCCAGTACTTC. Translating it yields CASSSEGLAGVETQYF. Variable domain in full (rest from reference TRBV5-4 and TRBJ2-5): ETGVTQSPTHLIKTRGQQVTLRCSSQSGHNTVSWYQQALGQGPQFIFQYYREEENGRGNFPPRFSGLQFPNYSSELNVNALELDDSALYLCASSSEGLAGVETQYFGPGTRLLVL.